This T cell receptor beta chain was obtained from a study of Graves' ophthalmopathy and Graves' hyperthyroidism. The CDR3 contains 14 residues. The germline V gene has CDR1 SGHTS and CDR2 YDEGEE. V was cut by 2 bases and J by 6 bases, with 14 bases left in between. Scientists amplified the TCR beta CDR3 regions from RNA transcripts. First-round RT-PCR relied on HTBI primers, and a second-round multiplex PCR came next. Via MiXCR, TCRdb re-called the multiplex PCR reads, giving one row per CDR3 protein. The sample records 340,000 or so distinct CDR3 sequences, roughly 17% being singletons. This clonotype has at least ten counts.

The material sequenced was peripheral blood. The clonotype was recovered from an adult man with Graves' ophthalmopathy. The chain combines TRBV5-8 with TRBJ1-1; perhaps TRBD1 as D (5 bases). CDR3 coding DNA: TGTGCCAGCAGCTTCGGGGGAAGTCGGGCTGAAGCTTTCTTT. Translated, it gives CASSFGGSRAEAFF.